Listed below are T cell receptor beta chains from one sample, sequenced in a study of tumor and adjacent non-tumor tissue in lung cancer. MiXCR, run by TCRdb on the multiplex PCR reads, gives a single entry per CDR3 protein. This table has about 110,000 distinct CDR3 sequences, 84% appearing once. The sequencing input was lung tumor tissue. The receptors were gathered from a man in his 70s with non-small cell lung cancer. CDR3s include the opening cysteine and the closing phenylalanine or tryptophan. The D gene is left open where the match is weak. Expanded clones are given a class, and other clones once, few, many or no size at all.

d_call j_call v_call clone_size cdr3_aa cdr3_nt
. TRBJ2-7 TRBV10-3 once CAISEYGEGKNTNEQYF TGTGCCATCAGTGAGTACGGAGAGGGGAAAAATACCAACGAGCAGTACTTC
. TRBJ2-1 TRBV4-3 . CASNKDLRDSHNEQFF TGCGCCAGCAACAAAGATCTAAGAGACTCCCACAATGAGCAGTTCTTC
. TRBJ2-5 TRBV6-2/TRBV6-3 . CASSYLTGTGTQHF TGTGCCAGCAGTTATCTCACAGGGACGGGGACTCAGCACTTC
TRBD1 TRBJ2-7 TRBV11-2 few CASHLDQGAPYEQYF TGTGCTAGCCACTTAGATCAGGGGGCCCCCTACGAGCAGTACTTC
. TRBJ1-1 TRBV11-2 few CASRHRDRSTEAFF TGTGCCAGCAGGCACCGAGACAGGAGTACCGAAGCTTTCTTT
TRBD2 TRBJ2-1 TRBV6-2/TRBV6-3 . CVSRRTSGRLYNEQLF TGTGTCAGCAGGCGGACTAGCGGGAGGTTATACAATGAGCAGCTCTTC
. TRBJ2-3 TRBV6-6 . CASRLQISNQPQYF TGTGCCAGCAGACTACAGATTAGCAATCAGCCCCAGTATTTT
TRBD1 TRBJ2-2 TRBV7-9 . CASSWATGGIGELLF TGTGCCAGCAGCTGGGCGACAGGGGGCATCGGGGAGCTCTTATTT
. TRBJ2-5 TRBV10-1 . CASSRLVCETQCF TGCGCCAGCAGTCGACTAGTATGCGAGACCCAGTGCTTC
. TRBJ2-2 TRBV20-1 . CSVSDIKNSGELFF TGCAGTGTCTCGGACATTAAGAACAGCGGGGAGCTGTTTTTT
. TRBJ1-4 TRBV11-2 . CASSLVRGGILFF TGTGCCAGTAGCTTAGTCAGGGGAGGAATACTGTTTTTT
. TRBJ2-5 TRBV6-2/TRBV6-3 . CASNQGVPETRYF TGTGCCAGCAACCAGGGAGTTCCAGAGACCCGGTACTTC
TRBD2 TRBJ2-7 TRBV11-2 . CATGLEGTEQYF TGTGCCACCGGACTAGAGGGAACTGAGCAGTACTTC
. TRBJ2-1 TRBV5-6 . CASSLERGETYNEHFF TGTGCCAGCAGCTTGGAAAGGGGGGAAACCTACAATGAGCACTTCTTC
. TRBJ2-1 TRBV6-6 . CGSSLLNEQFF TGTGGCAGCAGCCTACTGAATGAGCAGTTCTTC
. TRBJ2-1 TRBV10-1 . CASSQIGSYYNEQFF TGCGCCAGCAGTCAGATAGGGTCCTATTACAATGAGCAGTTCTTC
TRBD1 TRBJ2-7 TRBV28 once CASSIYRGRSYEQYF TGTGCCAGCAGTATCTACAGGGGTCGATCCTACGAACAGTACTTC
. TRBJ1-2 TRBV5-1 . CASSPHDSNYGYTF TGCGCCAGTAGCCCACATGACAGTAACTATGGCTACACCTTC
TRBD1 TRBJ2-1 TRBV11-3 . CASSLDRAGDRGEQFF TGTGCCAGCAGCTTAGATCGCGCGGGGGACAGGGGTGAGCAGTTCTTC
. TRBJ1-1 TRBV12-3/TRBV12-4 . CASILVGMNTEPFF TGTGCCAGCATTTTAGTGGGGATGAACACTGAACCTTTCTTT
. TRBJ2-7 TRBV28 . CASRGPGSYEQYF TGTGCCAGCAGAGGGCCCGGGTCCTACGAGCAGTACTTC
. TRBJ1-1 TRBV5-4 . CASSLEMGSIETFF TGTGCAAGCAGCTTGGAAATGGGTTCGATTGAAACTTTCTTT
TRBD1 TRBJ2-1 TRBV28 many CASRPPGQGAREQFF TGTGCCAGCAGGCCTCCGGGACAGGGGGCGCGGGAGCAGTTCTTC
TRBD1 TRBJ2-7 TRBV11-2 . CASSPVTGPSYEQYF TGTGCCAGTAGCCCCGTGACAGGGCCATCCTACGAGCAGTACTTC
TRBD1 TRBJ1-6 TRBV6-1 . CVSSEEGQSYSPLHF TGTGTCAGCAGTGAGGAGGGACAGAGTTATTCACCACTCCACTTT
TRBD1 TRBJ2-6 TRBV11-2 . CASGPGTGGSRGANVLTF TGTGCCAGCGGCCCCGGGACAGGGGGATCTCGTGGGGCCAACGTCCTGACTTTC
. TRBJ2-7 TRBV6-5 . CASSYSMGLNSGEQYF TGTGCTAGCAGTTACTCTATGGGACTTAATTCTGGGGAGCAGTACTTC
. TRBJ2-2 TRBV14 . CANSQRGKTGELFF TGTGCCAACAGCCAAAGGGGGAAGACCGGGGAGCTGTTTTTT
. TRBJ2-1 TRBV6-2/TRBV6-3 . CPSGPKGKDEQFF TGTCCCAGCGGCCCTAAAGGGAAGGATGAGCAGTTCTTC
. TRBJ2-1 TRBV11-3 . CASSLDPTGDRAEQFF TGCGCCAGCAGCTTAGATCCCACGGGGGACAGAGCTGAGCAGTTCTTC
. TRBJ2-1 TRBV28 . CASSFMRAGSEQFF TGTGCCAGCAGTTTTATGAGGGCGGGCAGTGAGCAGTTCTTC